This is a list of T cell receptor beta chains from one sample in a study of sequential checkpoint blockade in melanoma. TCRdb's copy holds only in-frame clones and misses some; the assay was immunoSEQ multiplex PCR. The table shows around 9,600 clones, with around 60% occurring only once. The specimen was CD8+ T cells sorted from blood (inferred from file names), collected from a patient given nivolumab and ipilimumab in sequence. The receptor set was obtained from a human donor with melanoma. CDR3s include the opening cysteine and the closing phenylalanine or tryptophan. For some rows the clone size is stated as once, few or many, or as a class when expanded; others skip it.

v_call: TRBV4-1
clone_size: NA
j_call: TRBJ2-1
cdr3_aa: CASSQAGGLDENEQFF

v_call: TRBV11-1
clone_size: NA
j_call: TRBJ2-7
cdr3_aa: CASSLLHNYEQYF

v_call: TRBV2
clone_size: NA
j_call: TRBJ2-7
cdr3_aa: CASTDNSEQYF

v_call: TRBV27
clone_size: NA
j_call: TRBJ1-2
cdr3_aa: CASSTGLGTLEGGYTF

v_call: TRBV4-3
clone_size: NA
j_call: TRBJ2-7
cdr3_aa: CASSQEVHSTLYEQYF

v_call: TRBV5-1
clone_size: NA
j_call: TRBJ1-1
cdr3_aa: CASSNSGTGALPNTEAFF

v_call: TRBV5-4
clone_size: few
j_call: TRBJ2-7
cdr3_aa: CASSQRTGREQYF

v_call: TRBV5-1
clone_size: NA
j_call: TRBJ2-7
cdr3_aa: CASSSTAGGRYEQYF

v_call: TRBV9
clone_size: NA
j_call: TRBJ2-7
cdr3_aa: CASSVGLAGEGDEQYF

v_call: TRBV9
clone_size: NA
j_call: TRBJ1-1
cdr3_aa: CASSGSRVPDTEAFF

v_call: TRBV7-6
clone_size: NA
j_call: TRBJ2-5
cdr3_aa: CASTLEEVDREEETQYF

v_call: TRBV27
clone_size: NA
j_call: TRBJ1-4
cdr3_aa: CASGLDTAKLFF

v_call: TRBV7-9
clone_size: few
j_call: TRBJ1-1
cdr3_aa: CASSSSGGSNTEAFF